A few counts support the clone carrying this T cell receptor beta chain. The antigen remains undetermined. This entry is derived from a study of cytomegalovirus exposure and HLA in healthy donors. General observations from the study: In a later analysis, specific HLA alleles were associated with 15,000 to 20,000 TCR beta sequences at a 0.05 false discovery rate.

The PCR was carried out with 60 Vbeta primers and 13 Jbeta primers. TCRdb's table, derived via immunoSEQ multiplex PCR, lists solely in-frame clones and lacks some. In the table there are under 150,000 clones, around 82% of which are singletons. This CDR3 region has 16 residues. V shed 4 bases, J shed 2 bases, and the junction held 4 bases outside the gene matches. Germline V CDR1 and CDR2: ENHRY, SYGVKD. The sample comprised PBMCs. The sequence was collected from a woman in her 30s in good health and CMV-seropositive. The genes are TRBV10-3 and TRBJ1-5; TRBD1 matches 11 bases. The CDR3 reads CAISGTGGAGNQPQHF. CDR3 DNA sequence: TGTGCCATCAGTGGGACAGGGGGCGCGGGCAATCAGCCCCAGCATTTT.